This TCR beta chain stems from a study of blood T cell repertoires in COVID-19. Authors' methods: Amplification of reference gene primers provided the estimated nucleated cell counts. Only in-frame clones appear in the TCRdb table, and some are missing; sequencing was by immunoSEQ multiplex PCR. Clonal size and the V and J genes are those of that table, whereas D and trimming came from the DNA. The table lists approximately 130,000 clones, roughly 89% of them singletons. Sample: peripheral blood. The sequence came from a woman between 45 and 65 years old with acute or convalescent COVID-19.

CDR3 region: CASSWALSLGNEQFF. As DNA, the CDR3 is TGTGCCAGCAGCTGGGCGCTATCCCTTGGTAATGAGCAGTTCTTC. This chain uses TRBV5-4 with TRBJ2-1; no definite D call. V lost 3 bases, J lost 7 bases, and 17 bases lay in between. This CDR3 is built from 15 residues. Per the germline V gene, CDR1 is SGHNT and CDR2 is YYREEE (reference sequence).